A single T cell receptor (beta chain) is shown here with its context. The read gets to within 3 residues of the CDR3 end, and the germline J gene fills in the rest. The CDR3 runs 12 residues. Trimming took 6 bases from V and 5 from J; bases not matched to a gene: 5. Germline V lookup: CDR1 SQVTM, CDR2 ANQGSEA. Sequencing was performed with immunoSEQ multiplex PCR; in TCRdb, only in-frame clones are kept and a portion is missing. This repertoire comprises some 41,000 clones; its ten largest clones make up approximately 6.3%. This sample stems from a study of T cells in women clearing cervical HPV infection.

This TCR was recovered from a woman between 18 and 70 years old with a cervical HPV16 infection that either progressed to CIN3+ or cleared (not recorded which). The chain has TRBV29-1 and TRBJ2-7, with TRBD2 matching 9 bases. Sequenced: blood buffy coat. The sequenced CDR3 bases are TGCAGCGTGGCGGGAGGGTCGGACGAG. This encodes CSVAGGSDE. The whole CDR3 reads CSVAGGSDEQYF.